The T cell receptor beta chain under discussion was sequenced for a study of blood T cell repertoires in COVID-19. At the level of the study: T cells, B-cell-depleted T cells, or PBMCs provided the cDNA or gDNA that served as material.

Original analysis: Amplification from reference gene primers served as the basis for estimated nucleated cell counts. Using immunoSEQ multiplex PCR, the repertoire was profiled, and TCRdb retains in-frame clones only, with some absent. From that table come the V and J calls and clone size; the DNA was used to work out D and trimming. The data hold 80,000 to 130,000 clones, with 92% observed a single time. Germline V gene data show CDR1 as SGHAT and CDR2 as FQNNGV. The CDR3 length is 15 residues. The ends were cut back, 1 base at V and 7 bases at J, with 14 bases in the middle. This clone was observed a single time.

V gene TRBV11-2 combines with J gene TRBJ1-5; the D gene is possibly TRBD1 (6 bases). The sequenced material came from peripheral blood. The clonotype was recovered from a man between 65 and 85 years old with acute or convalescent COVID-19. The CDR3 here is CASSLGVQGGQPQHF. In DNA, the CDR3 is TGTGCCAGCAGCTTAGGGGTACAGGGCGGACAGCCCCAGCATTTT.